This T cell receptor (beta chain) was sequenced during a study of blood T cell repertoires in COVID-19. About the study: The analysed material was cDNA or gDNA that came from T cells, B-cell-depleted T cells, or PBMCs.

The CDR3 has 14 amino acids. Germline CDR1 is SGHRS and CDR2 is YFSETQ. J was trimmed by 7 bases and V by 4 bases; bases with no gene match: 5. Authors' analysis steps: Amplifying reference gene primers gave estimates of nucleated cell counts. TCRdb's copy holds only in-frame clones and misses some; the assay was immunoSEQ multiplex PCR. That table gives V, J and clone size, and the DNA gave D and trimming. The sample records 84,000 or so clones, approximately 78% being singletons. The gene calls are TRBV5-1 and TRBJ1-4; 9 nucleotides match TRBD1. This receptor was obtained from a human donor in a cohort sampled during active COVID-19. The sequencing sample was made of peripheral blood. This CDR3 is CASSRDRAFEKLFF. The CDR3 coding sequence is TGCGCCAGCAGCCGGGACAGGGCTTTTGAAAAACTGTTTTTT.